Sequencing of this T cell receptor beta chain was carried out in a study of cytomegalovirus exposure and HLA in healthy donors. Study summary: Among 398 genotyped donors, around 80% fell in the Caucasian-associated ancestry cluster. Findings and limits, study-wide: A missense variant in DCLRE1C was later tied to TCR beta V- and J-gene trimming.

The CDR3 contains 14 residues. V lost 0 bases, J lost 6 bases, and 5 bases stayed unmatched. CDR1 SGHRS and CDR2 YFSETQ come from the germline V gene. 60 Vbeta and 13 Jbeta primers were used in PCR. Here immunoSEQ multiplex PCR was the method, and the copy in TCRdb shows in-frame clones only, minus some. This sample yields some 200,000 clones, of which over 75% are seen a single time; more than 6% belongs to the top ten. Remarks on this clone: No antigen is known for it.

The sequenced sample was PBMCs. The chain is built from TRBV5-1 and TRBJ2-7, with 8 bases matching TRBD1. The receptor was derived from a man in his forties or fifties in good health and CMV-seropositive. The CDR3 loop is CASSLVWTGTEQYF. CDR3 DNA: TGCGCCAGCAGCTTGGTGTGGACAGGGACCGAGCAGTACTTC.